Listed below are T cell receptor beta chains from one sample, sequenced in a study of T cell responses to AZD1222 COVID-19 vaccine. This table comes from immunoSEQ multiplex PCR, and its TCRdb copy is limited to in-frame clones, with some not included. In the table there are roughly 60,000 clones, 60% to 85% of which are singletons. The specimen was peripheral blood, collected 28 days after the second AZD1222 dose. The receptors originated from an adult who received the AZD1222 COVID-19 vaccine. The CDR3 runs from the conserved cysteine through the conserved F or W. A D gene is named only where the DNA matches it firmly. A clone size is listed for some rows: how often the clone was seen (once, few, many), or a class if it is expanded.

NA	NA	TRBV2	TRBJ1-4	CASTRDRFPEKLFF	TGTGCCAGCACCCGAGACAGGTTCCCTGAAAAACTGTTTTTT
TRBD1	NA	TRBV7-2	TRBJ2-7	CASSVDRGWGNEQYF	TGTGCCAGCAGCGTCGACAGGGGGTGGGGGAACGAGCAGTACTTC
NA	NA	TRBV7-9	TRBJ2-7	CASSLQGLSYEQYF	TGTGCCAGCAGCTTGCAGGGGCTATCCTACGAGCAGTACTTC
TRBD1	NA	TRBV7-8	TRBJ1-2	CASSLWDREGYGYTF	TGTGCCAGCAGCCTATGGGACAGGGAGGGCTATGGCTACACCTTC
NA	NA	TRBV6-5	TRBJ2-7	CASRPDGYHREQYF	TGTGCCAGCAGACCGGACGGATATCACCGCGAGCAGTACTTC
TRBD1	NA	TRBV7-9	TRBJ1-2	CASSAWTGRPDGYTF	TGTGCCAGCAGCGCGTGGACAGGGCGTCCAGACGGCTACACCTTC
TRBD1	NA	TRBV28	TRBJ2-7	CASSLGGDRDQGEQYF	TGTGCCAGCAGTCTCGGTGGGGACAGGGACCAGGGGGAGCAGTACTTC
NA	NA	TRBV7-9	TRBJ2-7	CASSSLPRGSYEQYF	TGTGCCAGCAGCTCTCTCCCTAGGGGTTCCTACGAGCAGTACTTC
TRBD2	NA	TRBV28	TRBJ2-2	CASNEIAGGTRGELFF	TGTGCCAGCAATGAGATAGCGGGGGGGACCCGAGGGGAGCTGTTTTTT
NA	NA	TRBV10-3	TRBJ1-2	CAISAGGQFGYTF	TGTGCCATCAGTGCAGGCGGACAGTTTGGCTACACCTTC
TRBD1	NA	TRBV18	TRBJ1-5	CASSDQGGNQPQHF	TGTGCCAGCTCAGATCAGGGGGGGAATCAGCCCCAGCATTTT
TRBD1	few	TRBV16	TRBJ1-2	CASSQSAGGGYGYTF	TGTGCCAGCAGCCAATCGGCAGGGGGCGGCTATGGCTACACCTTC
NA	NA	TRBV11-2	TRBJ1-2	CASSKVIGYTF	TGTGCCAGCAGCAAGGTGATTGGCTACACCTTC
NA	NA	TRBV6-6	TRBJ1-1	CASSSLGGNTEAFF	TGTGCCAGCAGTTCCCTAGGGGGGAACACTGAAGCTTTCTTT
NA	NA	TRBV7-3	TRBJ1-1	CASSLTGVGTEAFF	TGTGCCAGCAGCTTAACGGGAGTGGGGACTGAAGCTTTCTTT
TRBD2	NA	TRBV28	TRBJ2-1	CASRTSGAPFYNEQFF	TGTGCCAGCAGGACTAGCGGGGCCCCCTTCTACAATGAGCAGTTCTTC
TRBD1	NA	TRBV28	TRBJ1-3	CASSSWDREQGENTIYF	TGTGCCAGCAGTTCCTGGGACAGGGAGCAGGGGGAAAACACCATATATTTT
NA	NA	TRBV6-1	TRBJ1-4	CASSEEDTDEKLFF	TGTGCCAGCAGTGAAGAAGACACGGACGAAAAACTGTTTTTT
NA	NA	TRBV10-3	TRBJ1-2	CAISESELGYGYTF	TGTGCCATCAGTGAGTCGGAGCTCGGCTATGGCTACACCTTC
NA	NA	TRBV5-3	TRBJ1-4	CARSFTLDRPVGEKLFF	TGTGCCAGAAGTTTTACCCTTGACAGGCCCGTAGGTGAAAAACTGTTTTTT
TRBD1	once	TRBV7-8	TRBJ1-6	CASSLNRGSSPLHF	TGTGCCAGCAGCTTAAACAGGGGAAGTTCACCCCTCCACTTT
TRBD2	NA	TRBV5-1	TRBJ2-2	CASSLRAGGHSNTGELFF	TGCGCCAGCAGCTTGAGGGCGGGGGGCCACTCGAACACCGGGGAGCTGTTTTTT
NA	NA	TRBV5-8	TRBJ1-1	CASSLDAGFTEAFF	TGTGCCAGCAGCTTGGACGCCGGGTTCACTGAAGCTTTCTTT
TRBD2	NA	TRBV6-5	TRBJ2-1	CASSYPLAGGYNEQFF	TGTGCCAGCAGTTACCCGCTAGCGGGGGGGTACAATGAGCAGTTCTTC
TRBD1	NA	TRBV3-1/TRBV3-2	TRBJ2-1	CASSQGSGQGTHNEQFF	TGTGCCAGCAGCCAAGGGTCCGGACAGGGGACCCACAATGAGCAGTTCTTC
NA	NA	TRBV4-2	TRBJ2-1	CASSQGGGGYNEQFF	TGTGCCAGCAGCCAGGGAGGGGGAGGATACAATGAGCAGTTCTTC
NA	NA	TRBV12-3/TRBV12-4	TRBJ2-2	CASKIHELGELFF	TGTGCCAGCAAGATACACGAACTCGGGGAGCTGTTTTTT
NA	NA	TRBV19	TRBJ2-2	CAASRITGELFF	TGTGCCGCCTCTCGGATTACCGGGGAGCTGTTTTTT
NA	NA	TRBV4-2	TRBJ1-6	CASSQDLRGYSPLHF	TGTGCCAGCAGCCAAGACCTTAGGGGCTATTCACCCCTCCACTTT
TRBD1	NA	TRBV28	TRBJ1-4	CASSVRQGEKLFF	TGTGCCAGCAGTGTCCGACAGGGGGAAAAACTGTTTTTT
TRBD1	NA	TRBV9	TRBJ2-5	CASSVALGGGETQYF	TGTGCCAGCAGCGTCGCTCTAGGGGGCGGAGAGACCCAGTACTTC
NA	NA	TRBV19	TRBJ1-2	CASSPEGGLLPSHYGYTF	TGTGCCAGTAGCCCAGAGGGGGGCCTTCTCCCGAGTCACTATGGCTACACCTTC
NA	NA	TRBV5-1	TRBJ1-1	CASRYGGGGTEAFF	TGCGCCAGCAGGTACGGAGGGGGTGGCACTGAAGCTTTCTTT
NA	NA	TRBV7-2	TRBJ2-5	CASSLVSFGGETQYF	TGTGCCAGCAGCTTAGTCTCCTTCGGGGGAGAGACCCAGTACTTC
NA	once	TRBV6-5	TRBJ1-3	CASRSTGNTIYF	TGTGCCAGCAGGTCAACTGGAAACACCATATATTTT
NA	NA	TRBV18	TRBJ1-2	CASSPAMGYTF	TGTGCCAGCTCACCTGCAATGGGCTACACCTTC
TRBD1	NA	TRBV24-1	TRBJ2-2	CATRGTGENTGELFF	TGTGCCACCAGGGGGACAGGGGAAAACACCGGGGAGCTGTTTTTT
TRBD1	NA	TRBV7-2	TRBJ2-2	CASSFAGTGFSGELFF	TGTGCCAGCAGCTTTGCCGGGACAGGGTTTTCCGGGGAGCTGTTTTTT
TRBD2	few	TRBV7-8	TRBJ2-1	CASSLVAASGGPESYNEQFF	TGTGCCAGCAGCTTAGTCGCGGCTAGCGGGGGCCCGGAGTCCTACAATGAGCAGTTCTTC
TRBD1	NA	TRBV18	TRBJ2-7	CASSQTGGYEQYF	TGTGCCAGCTCACAGACAGGGGGCTACGAGCAGTACTTC
NA	NA	TRBV16	TRBJ1-5	CASSQWPDTYQPQHF	TGTGCCAGCAGCCAATGGCCAGATACCTATCAGCCCCAGCATTTT
TRBD2	NA	TRBV9	TRBJ2-3	CASSAGLVPDTQYF	TGTGCCAGCAGCGCGGGACTAGTTCCAGATACGCAGTATTTT
NA	NA	TRBV4-2	TRBJ1-3	CASSQGGEVGNTIYF	TGTGCCAGCAGCCAAGGAGGGGAGGTCGGAAACACCATATATTTT
TRBD2	NA	TRBV9	TRBJ2-4	CASSVGGGGVGQYF	TGTGCCAGCAGCGTAGGAGGCGGGGGAGTTGGACAGTACTTC
NA	once	TRBV5-5	TRBJ2-7	CASSPPSYEQYF	TGTGCCAGCAGCCCACCTTCTTACGAGCAGTACTTC
NA	NA	TRBV6-1	TRBJ1-2	CASSDLGYGYTF	TGTGCCAGCAGTGATTTGGGTTATGGCTACACCTTC